The 29 T cell receptor beta chains given below trace back to one sample, sequenced in a study of Ad26.COV2.S vaccination and SARS-CoV-2 variants. Treatment specified: around 19 received Ad26.COV2.S at low or high dose, single or two shots; about 5 received placebo; per-sample allocation not given. Day 63 following the first vaccine or placebo injection was when the samples were taken. This table comes from immunoSEQ multiplex PCR, and its TCRdb copy is limited to in-frame clones, with some not included. The data show about 390,000 clones, with 75% to 90% seen just once and around 3.4% held by the top ten. The starting material was peripheral blood, obtained in a trial of Ad26.COV2.S vaccine versus placebo. Receptors originate from a person aged 18-60 years who received the Ad26.COV2.S COVID-19 vaccine or a placebo.

This chain joins TRBV9 and TRBJ2-3; D ambiguous. This CDR3 has 16 residues. Trimming removed 0 bases at V and 0 bases at J, with 11 bases between. Germline loops: CDR1 SGDLS, CDR2 YYNGEE. CDR3 DNA: TGTGCCAGCAGCGTAGTCGAAGTTCCTAGCACAGATACGCAGTATTTT. Its protein product is CASSVVEVPSTDTQYF.

V usage is TRBV27 and J usage is TRBJ2-6; TRBD1 aligns across 9 bases. With 0 bases clipped from V and 2 bases from J, the junction kept 8 bases outside the gene matches. CDR3 length: 19 residues. The germline V gene has CDR1 MNHEY and CDR2 SMNVEV (reference sequence). The CDR3 here is CASSLSGQGRFAGANVLTF. The CDR3 nucleotides read TGTGCCAGCAGTTTATCCGGACAGGGGCGGTTTGCTGGGGCCAACGTCCTGACTTTC.

V usage is TRBV19 and J usage is TRBJ1-6; the D gene is possibly TRBD1 (6 bases). The germline gives CDR1 LNHDA, CDR2 SQIVND (reference sequence). Trimming removed 5 bases at V and 9 bases at J, with 11 bases between. The CDR3 length is 13 residues. The CDR3 bases are TGTGCCAGTAGTTCGGGGGCCGGTTCACCCCTCCACTTT. Translation gives CASSSGAGSPLHF.

This chain uses TRBV11-2 with TRBJ1-1; D ambiguous. V was cut by 1 base and J by 6 bases, with 6 bases left in between. The length of the CDR3 is 12 residues. CDR1 and CDR2 from the germline V gene are SGHAT and FQNNGV. The CDR3 coding sequence is TGTGCCAGCAGCTTAGGGCGGCCTGAAGCTTTCTTT. It codes for CASSLGRPEAFF.

This chain joins TRBV10-2 and TRBJ2-2, with D possibly TRBD1 on 6 matching bases. The V end lost 0 bases, the J end lost 5 bases, and 13 bases lay between the germline ends. CDR1 and CDR2 (germline): WSHSY, SAAADI. The length of the CDR3 is 16 residues. This CDR3 reads CASSESPDSYTGELFF. CDR3 coding DNA: TGCGCCAGCAGTGAGTCCCCGGACAGCTATACCGGGGAGCTGTTTTTT.

Here the CDR3 reads CASSTETGTVGYEQYF. The CDR3 nucleotides are TGTGCCAGCAGCACAGAAACCGGGACGGTCGGATACGAGCAGTACTTC. The chain carries TRBV11-2 and TRBJ2-7; D may be TRBD1 or TRBD2 (5 bases each). The CDR3 is 16 residues long. The germline CDR1 and CDR2 sequences are SGHAT and FQNNGV. V lost 5 bases and J 4 bases, leaving 21 bases between the germline ends.

This clone was detected a few times. The chain is built from TRBV5-4 and TRBJ2-3; no clear D gene. Germline CDR1 SGHNT, CDR2 YYREEE (reference sequence). Trimming removed 0 bases from V and 11 bases from J, with 10 bases in between. The CDR3 is 12 amino acids. The CDR3 region is CASSLVDRVQYF. The CDR3 DNA follows: TGTGCCAGCAGCTTGGTTGATAGGGTGCAGTATTTT. The full variable domain, rest sourced from reference TRBV5-4 and TRBJ2-3, is ETGVTQSPTHLIKTRGQQVTLRCSSQSGHNTVSWYQQALGQGPQFIFQYYREEENGRGNFPPRFSGLQFPNYSSELNVNALELDDSALYLCASSLVDRVQYFGPGTRLTVL.

This clone was seen only once. J is TRBJ2-2 and V is TRBV12-3 or TRBV12-4; no firm D call. The CDR3 loop spans 13 amino acids. V lost 8 bases, J lost 7 bases, and 14 bases lay in between. CDR3 sequence reads: CASRSPVHGELFF. The CDR3 coding sequence is TGTGCCAGCCGAAGTCCAGTCCACGGGGAGCTGTTTTTT.

The chain combines TRBV7-2 with TRBJ2-7, with a possible D match to TRBD2 (6 bases). There are 14 residues in the CDR3. Trimming shortened V by 5 bases and J by 1 base, and 12 bases separated the two germline ends. Germline CDR1 reads SGHTA; CDR2 reads FQGNSA. In DNA form, the CDR3 reads TGTGCCAGCAGCAAACCGGGACTGTCCTACGAGCAGTACTTC. Its protein product is CASSKPGLSYEQYF.

This clone has just one count. V usage is TRBV27 and J usage is TRBJ2-3; possibly TRBD1 or TRBD2 for D (5 bases each). Between the trimmed V and J ends, which lost 6 bases and 4 bases, there was a span of 8 bases. The germline V gene encodes CDR1 MNHEY and CDR2 SMNVEV (reference sequence). The CDR3 contains 12 residues. The CDR3 protein is CASSRGPDTQYF. In DNA form, the CDR3 reads TGTGCCAGCAGCCGGGGCCCAGATACGCAGTATTTT.

The V gene is TRBV27, the J gene TRBJ1-1; D remains unclear. The germline V and J ends were trimmed by 3 bases and 4 bases, with 9 bases remaining between them. CDR3 length: 13 amino acids. CDR1 is MNHEY and CDR2 is SMNVEV in the germline V gene (reference sequence). CDR3 in amino acids: CASSLMARTEAFF. The CDR3 DNA reads as TGTGCCAGCAGTTTGATGGCCCGCACTGAAGCTTTCTTT.

This clone has a handful of counts. This chain uses TRBV7-2 with TRBJ1-4, with 8 bases identical to TRBD1. The CDR3 extends over 15 amino acids. With 0 bases clipped from V and 10 bases from J, the junction kept 7 bases outside the gene matches. Germline loops: CDR1 SGHTA, CDR2 FQGNSA. The CDR3: CASSLAPSQGAKLFF. For the CDR3, the DNA is TGTGCCAGCAGCTTAGCGCCGTCCCAGGGGGCAAAACTGTTTTTT.

This clone was seen a few times. The chain joins TRBV10-3 to TRBJ2-7; 9 nucleotides agree with TRBD1. After removal of 8 bases from V and 6 bases from J, the junction contained 5 bases not matched to a gene. This CDR3 comprises 12 residues. Germline CDR1 is ENHRY and CDR2 is SYGVKD. This CDR3 reads CAIQGDRAEQYF. DNA of the CDR3: TGTGCCATCCAGGGGGACAGGGCCGAGCAGTACTTC.

The rearrangement joins TRBV6-2 or TRBV6-3 to TRBJ2-7, with 10 bases aligning to TRBD1. V was clipped by 2 bases and J by 4 bases; unmatched bases: 5. Per germline, CDR1 MNHEY and CDR2 SVGEGT. The CDR3 length is 15 residues. CDR3 residues: CASSYPRDRGYEQYF. Here the CDR3 DNA reads TGTGCCAGCAGTTACCCCCGGGACAGGGGTTACGAGCAGTACTTC.

The chain joins TRBV10-2 to TRBJ1-6; the D is unclear. V lost 4 bases, J lost 6 bases, and 7 bases lay in between. CDR3 length: 13 residues. Germline V lookup: CDR1 WSHSY, CDR2 SAAADI. The chain's CDR3 is CASSALVNSPLHF. The CDR3 nucleotides are TGCGCCAGCAGTGCCCTCGTTAATTCACCCCTCCACTTT.

V is TRBV3-1 (or the pseudogene TRBV3-2) and J is TRBJ1-2; D might be TRBD1 (6 bases). V was shortened by 5 bases and J by 2 bases, with 21 bases between the two germline ends. The germline CDR1 and CDR2 sequences are LGHDT and YNNKEL (reference sequence). The length of the CDR3 is 17 residues. As DNA, the CDR3 is TGTGCCAGCAGCTCTCCAAGGTGGGGGGCGAACAACTATGGCTACACCTTC. Translated: CASSSPRWGANNYGYTF.

This chain links TRBV7-8 with TRBJ2-1; TRBD2 might be the D (5 bases). Germline V lookup: CDR1 SGHVS, CDR2 FQNEAQ. This CDR3 has 13 residues. V lost 8 bases, J lost 2 bases, and 10 bases lay in between. Here the CDR3 DNA reads TGTGCCAGCTCGGGGTCCACCTACAATGAGCAGTTCTTC. This gives the protein CASSGSTYNEQFF.

This clone has just a few counts. The V gene is TRBV7-9, the J gene TRBJ1-1; D is uncertain. Between the trimmed V and J ends, which lost 4 bases and 7 bases, there was a span of 7 bases. This CDR3 spans 11 amino acids. Germline V gene data show CDR1 as SEHNR and CDR2 as FQNEAQ (reference sequence). CDR3 protein: CASSSNYEAFF. CDR3 DNA: TGTGCCAGCAGCTCGAACTATGAAGCTTTCTTT.

The V and J genes are TRBV6-5 and TRBJ1-1; perhaps TRBD1 as D (6 bases). The V gene lost 5 bases and the J gene lost 3 bases, with 13 bases spanning the gap. Germline assignment: CDR1 MNHEY and CDR2 SVGAGI. This CDR3 region has 14 residues. DNA for the CDR3: TGTGCCAGCAGTCGGTCAGGGGACTACACTGAAGCTTTCTTT. Translating gives CASSRSGDYTEAFF.

Here the CDR3 reads CSVIRETETQYF. The DNA of the CDR3 is TGCAGCGTTATCAGGGAGACGGAGACCCAGTACTTC. This chain uses TRBV29-1 with TRBJ2-5; tentatively, D is TRBD1 or TRBD2 (5 bases each). Germline V gene sequence: CDR1 SQVTM, CDR2 ANQGSEA. Trimming pared 5 bases from V and 5 bases from J, leaving 12 bases between. The CDR3 is 12 residues long.

The CDR3 coding sequence is TGTGCCAGCAGTGATTGGGGTGAGACCCAGTACTTC. Its translation: CASSDWGETQYF. This chain joins TRBV6-1 and TRBJ2-5; D remains ambiguous. Deletions cut 3 bases from V and 5 bases from J, with 7 bases between. The CDR3 is made up of 12 amino acids. CDR1 is MNHNS and CDR2 is SASEGT in the germline V gene.

The chain carries TRBV21-1 and TRBJ1-1; the D call of TRBD1 is as the table states it, not checked on the DNA. TRBV21-1 is assigned pseudogene status. The length of the CDR3 is 9 residues. The CDR3 here is CASSQEAFF. As DNA, the CDR3 is TGTGCCAGCAGCCAGGAAGCTTTCTTT.

The chain links TRBV5-5 to TRBJ1-1; the match to TRBD1 covers 12 bases. The CDR3 has 13 residues. Germline-derived CDR1 and CDR2 are SGHKS and YYEKEE (reference sequence). The junction had 2 bases not matched to a gene; V was cut back by 2 bases and J by 9 bases. CDR3 region: CASSLGTGGKAFF. The CDR3 nucleotides are TGTGCCAGCAGCTTAGGGACAGGGGGCAAAGCTTTCTTT.

Here the CDR3 DNA reads TGTGCCAGCAGCTTAGAAGGAGAGGGGGACGGCTACACCTTC. Amino acid sequence: CASSLEGEGDGYTF. This chain links TRBV7-6 with TRBJ1-2; D is possibly TRBD1 (6 bases). V was shortened by 1 base and J by 8 bases, with 14 bases between the two germline ends. This CDR3 spans 14 amino acids. CDR1 and CDR2 (germline): SGHVS, FNYEAQ.

The V and J genes are TRBV19 and TRBJ1-4, with 7 nucleotides matching TRBD1. The CDR3 spans 15 residues. The trim removed 4 bases at V and 8 bases at J, leaving 10 bases unmatched. Germline loops: CDR1 LNHDA, CDR2 SQIVND (reference sequence). DNA for the CDR3: TGTGCCAGTAGTAGCCAGGGGGGCTTCGGCGAAAAACTGTTTTTT. Translated, it gives CASSSQGGFGEKLFF.

This chain uses TRBV5-4 with TRBJ2-2; D call uncertain. The CDR3 runs 14 residues. V was pared by 0 bases and J by 3 bases, with 6 bases between. Per germline, CDR1 SGHNT and CDR2 YYREEE (reference sequence). CDR3 DNA sequence: TGTGCCAGCAGCTTGGCGTTGGACACCGGGGAGCTGTTTTTT. The encoded protein is CASSLALDTGELFF.

The CDR3 DNA follows: TGCGCCAGCAGCCAACCACGACTAGCGGGGGCCCACTACGAGCAGTACTTC. Protein: CASSQPRLAGAHYEQYF. This chain links TRBV4-1 with TRBJ2-7; 12 bases are a match to TRBD2. Germline V CDR1 and CDR2: MGHRA, YSYEKL. The CDR3 consists of 17 residues. V shed 2 bases, J shed 3 bases, and the junction held 8 bases outside the gene matches.

This clone was detected only a few times. The V gene is TRBV13, the J gene TRBJ2-2; 11 bases are shared with TRBD1. The V gene's germline CDR1 is PRHDT and CDR2 FYEKMQ (reference sequence). V lost 6 bases, J lost 5 bases, and 5 bases stayed unmatched. The CDR3 covers 15 residues. CDR3 sequence: CASRGTGGATGELFF. In nucleotides, the CDR3 is TGTGCCAGCAGAGGGACAGGGGGTGCGACCGGGGAGCTGTTTTTT.

This rearrangement joins TRBV25-1 to TRBJ2-7; the match to TRBD2 covers 8 bases. J gave up 6 bases and V 1 base, and 8 bases lay outside the gene matches. Per germline, CDR1 MGHDK and CDR2 SYGVNS. The CDR3 is made up of 15 amino acids. The CDR3 coding sequence is TGTGCCAGCAGTGAATTCGGGGGGGGGCCCTCCGAGCAGTACTTC. Translating it yields CASSEFGGGPSEQYF.